A selection of T cell receptor beta chains follows, all from one sample in a study of cytomegalovirus exposure and HLA in healthy donors. Using immunoSEQ multiplex PCR, the repertoire was profiled, and TCRdb retains in-frame clones only, with some absent. The sample lists 150,000 to 250,000 clones; around 86% were seen once. Source material: PBMCs. Every receptor here comes from a woman aged 45-60 years in good health and CMV-seropositive. The conserved cysteine and the conserved F or W are not part of the CDR3 here.

v_gene	j_gene	CDR3aa
TRBV4-1	TRBJ1-1	ASSQEGRGNTEAF
TRBV9	TRBJ2-7	ASSVGVRQSYEQY
TRBV11-2	TRBJ2-3	ASSLGTGRDTQY
TRBV19	TRBJ1-1	ASTSPGGLSEAF
TRBV2	TRBJ1-1	ASTRTGGAGTEAF
TRBV28	TRBJ2-3	ASSPPGDTQY
TRBV11-2	TRBJ2-1	ASSTTLAETYNEQF
TRBV19	TRBJ2-1	ASSKGYNEQF
TRBV5-5	TRBJ1-2	ASSLGAGTNYGYT
TRBV5-6	TRBJ1-5	ASSLDRGQPQH
TRBV6-5	TRBJ2-1	ASSSIAGSSYNEQF
TRBV9	TRBJ2-3	ASSVRLSGSDTQY
TRBV18	TRBJ1-3	ASSPGDSLSGNTIY
TRBV7-2	TRBJ2-5	ASSLGVQETQY
TRBV19	TRBJ2-2	ASSIDLAENTGELF
TRBV6-5	TRBJ1-5	ASSYSIDSNQPQH
TRBV10-1	TRBJ1-1	ASSESGRAGTEAF
TRBV20-1	TRBJ2-5	SGHFQETQY
TRBV7-2	TRBJ1-6	ASSPLGGENSPLH
TRBV9	TRBJ2-1	ASSVRGGSYNEQF
TRBV28	TRBJ1-1	ASLGTGGTEAF
TRBV4-1	TRBJ1-2	ASSLQINYGYT
TRBV28	TRBJ1-6	ASSLGDKSSYNSPLH
TRBV10-3	TRBJ2-2	AIGWLAGGSTGELF
TRBV7-8	TRBJ2-7	ASSLNGWGLAYEQY
TRBV6-5	TRBJ1-6	ASSYGTDYYNSPLH
TRBV7-3	TRBJ2-3	ASSLGQVGDTQY
TRBV10-3	TRBJ2-3	AAKQGAKHTDTQY
TRBV6-5	TRBJ1-1	ASRKHRLPEAF
TRBV27	-	ASSLARSYEQY
TRBV5-1	TRBJ1-2	ASSLDRGGYGYT
TRBV6-1	TRBJ2-1	ASSDPSSGGVDNEQF
TRBV28	TRBJ2-7	ASSTGTGGYEQY
TRBV7-8	TRBJ1-6	ASSLVQGKGNSPLH
TRBV5-6	TRBJ1-1	ASTEATILGQAF
TRBV7-2	TRBJ2-5	ASSSSGRSQY
TRBV7-7	TRBJ2-7	ASSLDRGYEQY
TRBV27	TRBJ1-2	AKDGRPYGYT
TRBV28	TRBJ1-2	ASSLVGQGAGGYT
TRBV29-1	TRBJ2-3	SVTGLAGGIDTQY
TRBV19	TRBJ2-6	ANQLPSGANVLT
TRBV6-1	TRBJ1-1	ASSPDRGLTEAF
TRBV27	TRBJ1-5	ASSLTAGMDQPQH
TRBV7-9	TRBJ2-3	ASSLAHTAPDTQY
TRBV5-1	TRBJ2-2	ASSLVEGRNTGELF
TRBV5-1	TRBJ2-1	ASGGDGSYNEQF
TRBV5-1	TRBJ1-1	ASSPAFGNTEAF
TRBV2	TRBJ2-7	ASSPGQLTYEQY
TRBV4-2	TRBJ2-7	ASSQDWGGSAYEQY
TRBV5-8	TRBJ2-7	ASSHWAGAGREQY
TRBV5-6	TRBJ2-5	ASSLDRGQETQY
TRBV7-9	TRBJ2-1	ASSLTPTGGNEQF
TRBV4-3	TRBJ1-1	ASSGGTGNTEAF